This TCR beta chain was recorded in a study of blood T cell repertoires in COVID-19. Study-wide context: Some COVID-19 samples were acute and others convalescent; all came from the United States, Italy and Spain. T cells, B-cell-depleted T cells, or PBMCs supplied cDNA or gDNA.

Germline assignment: CDR1 SQVTM and CDR2 ANQGSEA. Trimming at V came to 7 bases and at J to 4 bases, leaving 6 bases not matched to a gene. This CDR3 comprises 12 residues. Under the authors' procedure: Estimates of nucleated cell counts were drawn from the amplification of reference gene primers. Sequencing was performed with immunoSEQ multiplex PCR; in TCRdb, only in-frame clones are kept and a portion is missing. Clone size and the V and J calls come from that table; the DNA yielded D and trimming. The sample records a few hundred thousand clones, roughly nine tenths being singletons. The sample was peripheral blood. The chain employs TRBV29-1 and TRBJ1-1, with 7 bases aligning to TRBD1. This TCR was recovered from a woman aged 40-49 years who had recovered from COVID-19. The CDR3 DNA sequence: TGCAGCGACCGGGACAGCTCCACTGAAGCTTTCTTT. This encodes CSDRDSSTEAFF.